This TCR beta chain was profiled in a study of blood T cell repertoires in COVID-19. The assay was immunoSEQ multiplex PCR, and TCRdb's table has in-frame clones only and misses some. The sample has some 100,000 clones, 88% seen once. This clone was observed once. Trimming cost V 2 bases and J 0 bases, with 9 bases left between them. In germline, CDR1 is MNHEY, CDR2 SVGAGI. CDR3 length: 15 amino acids. The material sequenced was peripheral blood. The clonotype comes from a woman of 80 years or more with active COVID-19. The chain joins TRBV6-5 to TRBJ2-3; D is possibly TRBD2 (5 bases). The CDR3 loop is CASSYRAVSTDTQYF. CDR3 bases: TGTGCCAGCAGTTACAGAGCGGTCAGCACAGATACGCAGTATTTT.